Each of the 12 T cell receptor beta chains below was sequenced from the same sample in a study of CD8+CD57+ T cells in acquired aplastic anemia. The patients chosen for sequencing had shown expansion of CD8+CD57+ cells (detected by flow cytometry). The template for TCR beta VDJ and CDR3 sequence profiling was genomic DNA. TCRdb re-called the reads with MiXCR, one entry per CDR3 protein. This sample has roughly 93,000 distinct CDR3 sequences; around two thirds occur once, and the top ten carry roughly two thirds. Sequenced input: sorted CD4+, CD8+, or CD8+CD57+ T cells (not recorded which) from PBMCs. The receptors derive from a human donor with aplastic anemia.

V usage is TRBV10-3 and J usage is TRBJ1-2; D gene ambiguous. Germline CDR1 is ENHRY and CDR2 is SYGVKD. V lost 0 bases and J lost 8, with 13 bases in between. The CDR3 totals 14 residues. CDR3 nucleotides: TGTGCCATCAGTGAGTCAGTCGGGGTTCCGGGCTACACCTTC. Translated, it gives CAISESVGVPGYTF.

V gene TRBV2 combines with J gene TRBJ2-5; D gene ambiguous. Deletions cut 2 bases from V and 5 bases from J, with 12 bases between. The CDR3 sequence is 14 residues long. CDR1 and CDR2 from the germline V gene are SNHLY and FYNNEI. CDR3 nucleotide sequence: TGTGCCAGCAGTGAAAAGTCCCGGTGGGAGACCCAGTACTTC. Its translation is CASSEKSRWETQYF.

The rearrangement joins TRBV12-3 or TRBV12-4 to TRBJ2-1, with no clear D. The CDR3 extends over 13 amino acids. The germline V and J ends were trimmed by 5 bases and 6 bases, with 11 bases remaining between them. The CDR3 reads CASSPPHGNEQFF. In DNA form, the CDR3 reads TGTGCCAGCAGTCCACCTCACGGCAATGAGCAGTTCTTC.

This rearrangement joins TRBV24-1 to TRBJ2-2; no firm D call. Trimming removed 7 bases from V and 6 bases from J, with 5 bases in between. Germline values: CDR1 KGHDR, CDR2 SFDVKD. This CDR3 comprises 11 residues. The CDR3 loop is CATRFAGELFF. The CDR3 DNA is TGTGCCACCAGGTTCGCCGGGGAGCTGTTTTTT.

With respect to this clonotype: The germline gene is not matched at one end of the junction; a read error may be the cause. The chain has TRBV7-9 and TRBJ1-4; possibly TRBD1 for D (5 bases). This CDR3 has 14 residues. The germline V gene encodes CDR1 SEHNR and CDR2 FQNEAQ (reference sequence). The CDR3 is CASSSQRQSEKLFF. CDR3 sequence (DNA): TGTGCCAGCAGTTCCCAACGACAGAGTGAAAAGCTGTTTTTT. Looking up the rest from reference TRBV7-9 and TRBJ1-4 gives the full variable domain: DTGVSQNPRHKITKRGQNVTFRCDPISEHNRLYWYRQTLGQGPEFLTYFQNEAQLEKSRLLSDRFSAERPKGSFSTLEIQRTEQGDSAMYLCASSSQRQSEKLFFGSGTQLSVL.

The J gene is TRBJ1-1, the V gene TRBV10-3; a possible D gene is TRBD1 (6 bases). The V and J ends lost 4 bases and 12 bases respectively, with 15 bases between them. Germline lookup yields CDR1 ENHRY and CDR2 SYGVKD. The CDR3 has 12 residues. The DNA of the CDR3 is TGTGCCATCAGTGTAGATGACAGGATAACTTTCTTT. It translates to CAISVDDRITFF.

The V and J genes are TRBV4-3 and TRBJ2-3; possible D gene TRBD1, 5 bases. Germline-derived CDR1 and CDR2 are LGHNA and YSLEER. The CDR3 extends over 14 amino acids. Trimming shortened V by 0 bases and J by 10 bases, and 14 bases separated the two germline ends. The CDR3 region has the DNA TGCGCCAGCAGCCAAGAAGGTAGGGGTTTCGCGCAGTATTTT. Protein: CASSQEGRGFAQYF.

With regard to this clonotype: The junction shows a germline mismatch at one end, possibly a read error. The chain links TRBV20-1 to TRBJ2-1; the D gene is possibly TRBD2 (5 bases). This CDR3 comprises 13 residues. The germline CDR1 and CDR2 sequences are DFQATT and SNEGSKA (reference sequence). CDR3 in DNA: TGCCTTGCGAGGGAGAGCTCCCACAATGGGCAGTTCTTC. Translating it yields CLARESSHNGQFF.

Ten or more counts support this clonotype. V gene TRBV20-1 combines with J gene TRBJ2-1; 7 nucleotides agree with TRBD2. Per the germline V gene, CDR1 is DFQATT and CDR2 is SNEGSKA (reference sequence). The V segment lost 3 bases and the J segment 2 bases; nucleotides outside the gene matches: 4. This CDR3 region has 14 residues. The chain's CDR3 is CSASASGPYNEQFF. CDR3 in DNA: TGCAGTGCTAGCGCTAGCGGTCCCTACAATGAGCAGTTCTTC.

The V and J genes are TRBV12-3 or TRBV12-4 and TRBJ2-7; TRBD2 is a possible D gene (7 bases). The length of the CDR3 is 15 residues. Trimming stripped 6 bases from V and 0 bases from J, with 15 bases between. In DNA, the CDR3 is TGTGCCAGCAGACGGGGGGCGGCGAGCTCCTACGAGCAGTACTTC. Its protein is CASRRGAASSYEQYF.

The genes are TRBV24-1 and TRBJ2-1; D remains unclear. CDR1 is KGHDR and CDR2 is SFDVKD in the germline V gene. V was clipped by 4 bases and J by 2 bases, with 14 bases between them. The CDR3 has 16 amino acids. The CDR3 here is CATSDLDASTYNEQFF. The CDR3 DNA reads TGTGCCACCAGTGACTTAGACGCAAGCACCTACAATGAGCAGTTCTTC.

V is TRBV7-8 and J is TRBJ1-5; weak D call: TRBD1 (5 bases). The CDR3 is 15 residues long. Germline CDR1 is SGHVS and CDR2 is FQNEAQ. V dropped 5 bases and J dropped 5 bases, with 16 bases sitting between them. CDR3 nucleotides: TGTGCCAGCAGCGGAGAGGGGTTTAATGATCAGCCCCAGCATTTT. This encodes CASSGEGFNDQPQHF.